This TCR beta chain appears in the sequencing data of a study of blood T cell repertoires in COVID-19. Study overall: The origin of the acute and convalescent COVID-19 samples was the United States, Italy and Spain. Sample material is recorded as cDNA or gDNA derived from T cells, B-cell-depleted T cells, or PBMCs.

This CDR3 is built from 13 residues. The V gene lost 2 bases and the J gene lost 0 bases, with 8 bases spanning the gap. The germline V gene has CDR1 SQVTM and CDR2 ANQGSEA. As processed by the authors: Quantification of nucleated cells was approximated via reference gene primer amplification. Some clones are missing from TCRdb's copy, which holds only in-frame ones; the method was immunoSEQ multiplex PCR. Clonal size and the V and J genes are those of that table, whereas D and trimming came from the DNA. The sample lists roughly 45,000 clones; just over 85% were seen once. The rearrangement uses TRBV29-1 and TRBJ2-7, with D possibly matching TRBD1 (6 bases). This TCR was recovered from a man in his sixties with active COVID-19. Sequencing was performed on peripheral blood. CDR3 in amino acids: CSVENRDSYEQYF. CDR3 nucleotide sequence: TGCAGCGTTGAAAACAGGGACTCCTACGAGCAGTACTTC.